One sample yielded the 15 T cell receptor beta chains listed below, sequenced in a study of shared clonotypes between healthy human individuals. This table comes from immunoSEQ multiplex PCR, and its TCRdb copy is limited to in-frame clones, with some not included. The top ten clones hold roughly 12% of a sample with about 490,000 clones, 70% to 85% of them seen once. The sample taken for sequencing was PBMCs. Receptor source: a woman aged 40 to 49 in good health. Some clones in this sample may be carry-over from other donors' samples.

The chain combines TRBV2 with TRBJ2-1; TRBD2 matches 11 bases. Germline trimming cut 5 bases from V and 2 bases from J; bases unmatched to any gene: 2. Germline lookup yields CDR1 SNHLY and CDR2 FYNNEI. This CDR3 spans 15 amino acids. The CDR3 sequence: CASSLAGGPYNEQFF. In DNA form, the CDR3 reads TGTGCCAGCAGTTTAGCGGGAGGGCCCTACAATGAGCAGTTCTTC.

The chain recombines TRBV6-1 with TRBJ1-2; possibly TRBD1 for D (6 bases). Germline V gene lookup returns CDR1 MNHNS and CDR2 SASEGT. The CDR3 length is 14 residues. V lost 2 bases and J lost 6, with 13 bases in between. The CDR3 spells CASSEPGQENGYTF. The CDR3 nucleotides read TGTGCCAGCAGTGAACCGGGACAAGAAAATGGCTACACCTTC.

The table lists this clone with a count of one. V and J are TRBV5-1 and TRBJ2-5; 9 positions agree with TRBD1. CDR3 length: 14 residues. The germline CDR1 and CDR2 sequences are SGHRS and YFSETQ. After removal of 4 bases from V and 5 bases from J, the junction contained 6 bases not matched to a gene. Here the CDR3 reads CASSDVQGAETQYF. The CDR3 region has the DNA TGCGCCAGCAGCGACGTACAGGGGGCCGAGACCCAGTACTTC.

Of note for this clone: A read error may account for a junction end that differs from germline. The V and J genes are TRBV6-1 and TRBJ2-1; TRBD1 might be the D (6 bases). The CDR3 covers 16 residues. Germline V gene sequence: CDR1 MNHNS, CDR2 SASEGT. The chain's CDR3 is CASREGTTNSYNEQFF. CDR3 nucleotide sequence: TGTGCCAGCAGAGAAGGGACAACGAACTCCTACAATGAGCAGTTCTTC.

This chain connects TRBV9 to TRBJ2-3; TRBD1 aligns across 10 bases. The CDR3 extends over 15 amino acids. Trimming at V came to 4 bases and at J to 5 bases, leaving 7 bases not matched to a gene. Germline V gives CDR1 SGDLS, CDR2 YYNGEE. CDR3 DNA: TGTGCCAGCAGCCCGGGACAGGGGTTTGGAGATACGCAGTATTTT. This translates into CASSPGQGFGDTQYF.

This chain joins TRBV28 and TRBJ2-3; 9 nucleotides match TRBD1. The germline V gene has CDR1 MDHEN and CDR2 SYDVKM. Trimming took 2 bases from V and 2 from J; bases not matched to a gene: 2. The length of the CDR3 is 15 residues. The CDR3 bases are TGTGCCAGCAGTTTAAACAGGGGGCACACAGATACGCAGTATTTT. This codes for CASSLNRGHTDTQYF.

The CDR3: CASRYMAREWDEQYF. In DNA, the CDR3 is TGTGCCAGCAGGTACATGGCGCGGGAGTGGGACGAGCAGTACTTC. The chain couples TRBV6-6 to TRBJ2-7; 7 nucleotides agree with TRBD2. The CDR3 runs to 15 residues. In germline, CDR1 is MNHNY, CDR2 SVGAGI (reference sequence). J was trimmed by 5 bases and V by 6 bases; bases with no gene match: 13.

The chain couples TRBV28 to TRBJ1-4; D ambiguous. There are 13 residues in the CDR3. Germline V gene lookup returns CDR1 MDHEN and CDR2 SYDVKM. Deletions cut 6 bases from V and 8 bases from J, with 13 bases between. CDR3 amino acids: CASSPGGREKLFF. The CDR3 DNA follows: TGTGCCAGCAGCCCGGGCGGGCGGGAAAAACTGTTTTTT.

This clone was found a few times. The rearrangement joins TRBV2 to TRBJ2-3, with 13 bases fitting TRBD2. Germline V gene lookup returns CDR1 SNHLY and CDR2 FYNNEI. The CDR3 has 16 residues. V lost 8 bases to trimming and J lost 4 bases; unmatched junction nucleotides: 9. For the CDR3, the DNA is TGTGCCAGCCTCCTCGGACTAGCGGGAGAGGCAGATACGCAGTATTTT. Translated, it gives CASLLGLAGEADTQYF.

V and J are TRBV7-2 and TRBJ2-7; 9 bases line up with TRBD1. The J segment lost 3 bases and the V segment lost 4 bases, leaving 13 bases of the junction unmatched. The V gene's germline CDR1 is SGHTA and CDR2 FQGNSA. This CDR3 is 17 amino acids long. The CDR3 spells CASSSEGTGYLFYEQYF. In nucleotides, the CDR3 is TGTGCCAGCAGCTCCGAAGGGACAGGGTACCTATTCTACGAGCAGTACTTC.

The chain carries TRBV6-1 and TRBJ2-7, with D tentatively TRBD1 (5 bases). The CDR3 runs to 15 residues. Germline V gene sequence: CDR1 MNHNS, CDR2 SASEGT. Trimming took 6 bases from V and 3 from J, leaving 18 bases between them. The CDR3 bases are TGTGCCAGCAGCCCCGGTTGGGGCCTCAACTACGAGCAGTACTTC. The encoded protein is CASSPGWGLNYEQYF.

With respect to this clone: The same CDR3 is also encoded by other DNA sequences in this sample. The chain is built from TRBV19 and TRBJ1-5; 7 nucleotides agree with TRBD1. The trim removed 6 bases at V and 0 bases at J, leaving 5 bases unmatched. In germline, CDR1 is LNHDA, CDR2 SQIVND (reference sequence). This CDR3 comprises 15 residues. CDR3 residues: CASRRTGNSNQPQHF. The CDR3, as DNA: TGTGCCAGTAGACGGACAGGCAATAGCAATCAGCCCCAGCATTTT.

The V call is TRBV27, the J call TRBJ2-5; D remains unclear. There are 15 residues in the CDR3. Trimming pared 3 bases from V and 4 bases from J, leaving 15 bases between. Germline V lookup: CDR1 MNHEY, CDR2 SMNVEV (reference sequence). The CDR3 DNA reads as TGTGCCAGCAGTTTGAGGCAGGCGGTCGGAGAGACCCAGTACTTC. It translates to CASSLRQAVGETQYF.

The chain is built from TRBV29-1 and TRBJ2-3; 9 nucleotides agree with TRBD2. The V gene end was trimmed by 6 bases and the J gene end by 2 bases; junction bases not matched to a gene: 6. The CDR3 consists of 14 residues. Germline CDR1 is SQVTM and CDR2 is ANQGSEA. The CDR3 protein is CSVRGTSPTDTQYF. DNA for the CDR3: TGCAGCGTCCGCGGGACTAGCCCCACAGATACGCAGTATTTT.

The V and J genes are TRBV9 and TRBJ1-1; D is unresolved. Germline values: CDR1 SGDLS, CDR2 YYNGEE. V gave up 4 bases and J gave up 6 bases, with 13 bases separating them. This CDR3 region has 13 residues. The CDR3 DNA follows: TGTGCCAGCAGCCCCCTATCTTTGGCTGAAGCTTTCTTT. As protein: CASSPLSLAEAFF.